This T cell receptor beta chain was obtained from a study of blood T cell repertoires in COVID-19. Some clones are missing from TCRdb's copy, which holds only in-frame ones; the method was immunoSEQ multiplex PCR. The sample holds about 64,000 clones, 88% seen once. In its sample, this clone was seen a few times. This CDR3 spans 15 amino acids. This rearrangement joins TRBV21-1 to TRBJ1-2; the table's D call TRBD1 went unverified against the DNA. TRBV21-1 is tagged as a pseudogene. This sequence was found in a woman in her fifties or sixties with COVID-19, enrolled during active disease. The sequenced sample consisted of peripheral blood. The CDR3 coding sequence is TGTGCCAGCAGCAAAGGAGGCAGGGGTAACTATGGCTACACCTTC. Its protein product is CASSKGGRGNYGYTF.